This TCR beta chain was documented in a study of T cells in Graves' hyperthyroidism and ophthalmopathy. At least ten counts were recorded for this clonotype. Its antigen is still unknown. Amplified TCR beta CDR3 regions came from RNA transcripts. TCR CDR3 underwent first-round RT-PCR with the HTBI primer set. TCRdb used MiXCR to reprocess the multiplex PCR reads, holding one entry per CDR3 protein. The sample has under 350,000 distinct CDR3 sequences; around 13% are singletons. The study based diagnoses on clinical symptoms, serum thyroxine and TRAb, thyroid ultrasound and orbital computed tomography. General study findings and limits: Ophthalmopathy, which appeared later, was predicted by the model a median about 6 months before onset.

The CDR3 runs 14 residues. The germline gives CDR1 DFQATT, CDR2 SNEGSKA (reference sequence). J lost 3 bases, V lost 5 bases, and 7 bases had no gene match. The rearrangement joins TRBV20-1 to TRBJ2-1; TRBD2 aligns across 7 bases. Sequencing used blood. This TCR was recovered from a woman between 40 and 55 years old with Graves' ophthalmopathy. In nucleotides, the CDR3 is TGCAGTGCTCCAGACGGGAGGCACTACAATGAGCAGTTCTTC. Translating it yields CSAPDGRHYNEQFF.